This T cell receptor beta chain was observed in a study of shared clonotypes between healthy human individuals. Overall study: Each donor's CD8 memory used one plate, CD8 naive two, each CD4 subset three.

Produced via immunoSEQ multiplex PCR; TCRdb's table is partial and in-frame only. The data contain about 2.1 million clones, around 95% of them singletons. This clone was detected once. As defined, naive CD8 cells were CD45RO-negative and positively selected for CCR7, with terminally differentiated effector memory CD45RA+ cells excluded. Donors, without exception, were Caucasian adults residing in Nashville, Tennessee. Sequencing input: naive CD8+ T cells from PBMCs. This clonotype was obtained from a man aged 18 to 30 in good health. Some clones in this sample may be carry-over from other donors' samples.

CDR3 nucleotide sequence: TGCGCCAGCAGTTTCGGGGCTGGGGCCAACGTCCTGACTTTC. As protein: CASSFGAGANVLTF. V usage is TRBV4-1 and J usage is TRBJ2-6, with TRBD2 as a possible D gene (5 bases). This CDR3 region has 14 residues. The V end was cut by 6 bases, the J end by 2 bases, with 8 bases between. Germline lookup yields CDR1 MGHRA and CDR2 YSYEKL.